This TCR beta chain originates from a study of T cell responses to AZD1222 COVID-19 vaccine. In its sample, this clone was seen once. What it binds is not known. The V and J ends lost 1 base and 9 bases respectively, with 8 bases between them. The germline CDR1 and CDR2 sequences are SGHRS and YFSETQ. The CDR3 runs 13 residues. Profiled with immunoSEQ multiplex PCR; TCRdb holds only in-frame clones, not every one. Of about 120,000 clones listed, around 90% are singletons. Regarding the study as a whole: Just five to seven people given AZD1222 tested seropositive at baseline. Most donors were white British and more were female, and clonal diversity was possibly underestimated. Among vaccine-associated CD4 TCRs, coverage spanned spike, with dominance at 160-218 and 743-854. Epitopes outside B.1.351 and B.1.1.7 mutated regions reportedly drew nearly half of spike TCRs.

The rearrangement links TRBV5-1 to TRBJ1-6, with D unclear. This sample comprised peripheral blood, obtained on day 0 of AZD1222 vaccination. The sequence was collected from an adult in good health. This chain's CDR3 is CASSLISPSPLHF. CDR3 DNA sequence: TGCGCCAGCAGCTTGATCTCACCTTCACCCCTCCACTTT.